This TCR beta chain was profiled in a study of cytomegalovirus exposure and HLA in healthy donors (dated by TCRdb to about 2017). Study-level background: According to an earlier analysis of 587 of the donors, about 179 million T cells yielded 100 million or so unique TCR beta sequences and 276 Gb of sequence data. An early release that covered about 600 HLA-typed donors contained 300 to 350 gigabases of sequencing data and 75 million to 100 million unique TCR sequences. Among the roughly 390 genotyped donors, around 81% belonged to the genetic ancestry cluster associated with self-reported Caucasian donors. The study aimed to test whether cataloging public T cell receptors could reveal signatures of past pathogen exposure. Using immunosequencing, the study profiled T cell repertoires from about 610 subjects and related those repertoires to cytomegalovirus serostatus. Besides the first cohort of roughly 700 subjects, a separate validation cohort made up of roughly 120 different subjects was used. High-throughput TCR immunosequencing, statistical association of individual TCRs with disease status, and machine learning were combined to predict cytomegalovirus infection status. A later analysis re-analyzed previously published TCR beta repertoires from 666 donors and added high-resolution HLA genotyping to study TCR occurrence patterns. The later analysis used no new phenotypic data to find candidate immune exposures, relying instead on TCR beta sequences and their occurrence across donors. In an earlier analysis of roughly 580 of the donors, high-throughput TCR beta sequencing was used to judge whether each TCR beta V gene segment behaved as functional or pseudogenic. Donor age, sex, ethnicity and CMV serostatus were compiled together with the repertoire data. A later genetic analysis used genome-wide SNP genotypes for about 55% of the 666 donors, treating that subset as a discovery cohort. Every repertoire in the discovery cohort had been generated on one and the same sequencing platform. HLA typing covered class I and class II loci at four-digit resolution. The number of typed donors differed by locus: about 629-640 for A, B, C, DRB1 and DQB1; about 520 for DQA1; approximately 610 for DPA1; and roughly 470 for DPB1. Roughly five DR-DQ haplotypes were handled as single units for association and clustering because linkage in the cohort was strong. On average, about 240,000 unique TCR beta nucleotide sequences were sequenced per donor among about 400 genotyped donors of the cohort, with about 17% of those sequences being non-productive.

In total, approximately 690 healthy bone marrow donors made up the cohort. Cohort members were all nominally healthy when sampled, although unrecorded immune exposures were likely present. The donor was CMV seronegative and was included in the group of a few hundred seronegative cohort members. A peripheral blood sample was collected from each donor, and TCR beta sequencing was performed on peripheral blood mononuclear cells. Genomic DNA was extracted from the blood cell samples with the Qiagen DNeasy Blood Extraction Kit. Preparation of the library involved the immunoSEQ multiplex PCR assay. For the multiplex PCR, a mixture combining 60 forward primers for TCR Vbeta segments and 13 reverse primers for TCR Jbeta segments was used. A multiplex PCR assay on genomic DNA amplified the CDR3 region of rearranged TCR beta genes. The Illumina HiSeq System was used to sequence the amplified TCR beta libraries as 87-base-pair reads. Regarding the original processing steps: A later analysis counted about 80 million unique TCR beta chains across the 700 or so repertoires, and about 10 million of these chains were shared by at least two donors. To remove PCR and sequencing errors, raw reads were error-corrected and collapsed into unique sequences using a nearest-neighbor algorithm that merged closely related sequences. To assign V, D and J gene segments, CDR3 sequences were aligned to IMGT reference sequences. For a sequence to be retained, a match of at least six nucleotides to both a V gene segment and a J gene segment was required. Rearrangements were classified as productive when the CDR3 lacked stop codons and remained in frame with V and J, and all other rearrangements were classified as non-productive. CDR3 was defined by IMGT convention, running from the second conserved V-encoded cysteine to the conserved J-encoded phenylalanine. Sequences without an unambiguous match to a single V gene segment were excluded from the earlier analysis of a few hundred of the donors. An earlier analysis of fewer than 750 of the donors classified V segments as functional when productive rearrangements were above 56.7% and as segregating when the standard deviation between donors was above 5%. A statistical classification framework was built for diagnosing cytomegalovirus status from the catalog of TCR beta chain sequences. In a later analysis, V and J genes were assigned by comparing TCR nucleotide sequences against IMGT/GENE-DB human TR gene sequences. In a later analysis, CDR3 sequences and most-parsimonious VDJ recombination scenarios were assigned using the TCRdist pipeline. In a later analysis, each TCR beta chain was defined by its CDR3 amino acid sequence together with its V-gene family, and reads lacking a unique V-gene family were excluded. As a way to deal with suspected cross-contamination and a sequencing artifact, a later analysis dropped hundreds of nucleotide sequences that were highly shared and had low generation probability. In a later analysis, a clonal expansion index for each public chain was calculated from normalized within-repertoire ranks of inferred template counts. Generation probabilities in a later analysis came from a VDJ recombination model fitted to out-of-frame rearrangements, and those results were checked against IGoR. Hypergeometric tests were used in a later analysis to score TCR-TCR, TCR-HLA and TCR-CMV co-occurrence, with a repertoire-size bias correction applied to the TCR pairs. A later analysis estimated false discovery rates by permuting HLA or CMV assignments 20 times. In a later analysis, co-occurring TCRs were grouped with DBSCAN, and TCRdist sequence similarity was added when clustering was performed within HLA-allele-positive subsets. Co-occurrence clustering excluded repertoires with fewer than 30,000 or more than 120,000 public chains, plus five with anomalous nucleotide sharing. TCRdb took over this immuneACCESS table, retaining in-frame rearrangements with V and J assigned. Such tables are incomplete; in checked studies, under half of the missing clones stem from an unresolved V gene, and the remainder is unexplained. V, J and clone size reflect that table, while D and trimming were determined from the DNA. A total of 100,000 to 150,000 clones appear in this sample, approximately 75% of them only once. The ten largest clones take up roughly 3% of the sample.

General findings and caveats noted by the study authors: When HLA alleles, especially DR and DQ, strongly co-occurred, attributing TCR associations to individual alleles was difficult. The study listed 150 to 200 TCR beta chains as associated with cytomegalovirus. A later analysis found that TCR association rates varied across HLA loci, with DRB1 alleles showing the most associated TCRs and HLA-C alleles the fewest. A later genetic analysis reported fewer N-insertions in productive TCRs among donors in an Asian-associated ancestry cluster than the roughly 690-donor mean. Because HLA typing was missing for some donors at each locus, association tests included only the typed subset. Correlated functional status among segregating V segments might reflect linkage disequilibrium, but an unknown experimental factor could not be ruled out. A later genetic analysis associated a missense DCLRE1C variant with V-gene and J-gene trimming of TCR beta chains, and an independent cohort replicated the association. Specific HLA alleles were associated with about 17,000 TCR beta sequences at a false discovery rate of 0.05 in a later analysis. A later analysis found that HLA-associated TCR beta chains were more clonally expanded and had lower generation probabilities than equally common non-associated chains. A further reported finding was that TCR beta sequences accurately predicted the HLA-A and HLA-B alleles for most subjects in the first cohort. In both the original and validation cohorts, the classifier was reported to diagnose cytomegalovirus status with high specificity and sensitivity. Broadly in line with IMGT annotations, most TCR beta V segments showed up in productive rearrangements about 87% or about 30% of the time in an earlier analysis of 450 to 600 of the donors. Most TCR sequences were observed very rarely across donors, whereas some public TCRs were present in many individuals. Roughly uniform sequencing depth across donors was assumed in presence/absence analyses, although this assumption may not hold. Because counts were too low, seventeen rarely observed V segments, including chromosome 9 orphons, were left out of the earlier analysis of several hundred of the donors. According to a later analysis, most CMV-associated TCR beta chains appeared to be HLA-restricted, and the HLA associations seemed to be driven largely by CMV exposure. In vitro tests confirmed that a few of the cytomegalovirus-associated TCR beta chains recognize cytomegalovirus antigens. The cohort was sequenced for TCR beta chains only, and without alpha or paired-chain data the features that could be detected were limited. A cluster of highly shared sequence variants was judged likely to be a technical artifact of the sequencing pipeline. For the cohort, immune exposure information was limited to CMV serostatus. Several of the top co-occurrence clusters appeared to be linked to parvovirus B19, influenza, CMV and Epstein-Barr virus, according to a later analysis. It was suggested by the authors that the approach could potentially be generalized to other disease states and immunological phenotypes.

With regard to this clone: This receptor's antigen is unknown. Within one base of it there is no much larger clone, and no base qualities were kept.

The sequencing sample was made of PBMCs. The receptor comes from a woman in her forties or fifties in good health and CMV-seronegative.

CDR3 loop: CASSSGVSGQGADNEQFF. The DNA sequence is as follows: TGTGCCAGCAGCTCAGGGGTGTCGGGACAGGGGGCTGACAATGAGCAGTTCTTC. The V and J segments used are TRBV7-2 and TRBJ2-1, with 12 bases aligning to TRBD1. The CDR3 starts with the cysteine, ends with the phenylalanine, and has 18 residues. Here the CDR3 DNA is all that survives: 54 bases in frame from base 1. Here V drops 4 bases and J drops 5 bases, and the junction holds 12 bases not matched to any gene. CDR1 and CDR2 are drawn from the germline V gene: SGHTA, FQGNSA.